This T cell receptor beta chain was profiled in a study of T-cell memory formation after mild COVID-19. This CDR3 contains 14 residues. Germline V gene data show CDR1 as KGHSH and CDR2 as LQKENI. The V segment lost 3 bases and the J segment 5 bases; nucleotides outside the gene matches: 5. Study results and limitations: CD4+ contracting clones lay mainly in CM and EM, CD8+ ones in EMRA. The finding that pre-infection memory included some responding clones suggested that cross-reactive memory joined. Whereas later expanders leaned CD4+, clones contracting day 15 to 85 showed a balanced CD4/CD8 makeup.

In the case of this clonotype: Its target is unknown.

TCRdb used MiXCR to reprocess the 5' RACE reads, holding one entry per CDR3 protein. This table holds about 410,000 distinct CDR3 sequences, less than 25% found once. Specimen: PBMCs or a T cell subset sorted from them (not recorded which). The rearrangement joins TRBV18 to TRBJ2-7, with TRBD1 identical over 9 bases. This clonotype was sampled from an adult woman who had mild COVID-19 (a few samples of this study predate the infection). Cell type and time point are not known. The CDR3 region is CASSPTGGPDEQYF. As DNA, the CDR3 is TGTGCCAGCTCACCCACAGGGGGCCCCGACGAGCAGTACTTC.